One and the same sample provided the 7 T cell receptor beta chains below, sequenced in a study of blood T cell repertoires in COVID-19. Repertoires were generated with immunoSEQ multiplex PCR, while TCRdb's copy carries only in-frame clones and drops some. The sample yields about 170,000 clones, around nine tenths seen once. Sequencing was carried out using peripheral blood. The receptors come from a man in his 70s with acute or convalescent COVID-19.

The V and J genes are TRBV9 and TRBJ1-1; D is perhaps TRBD1 (5 bases). Germline assignment: CDR1 SGDLS and CDR2 YYNGEE. V was shortened by 5 bases and J by 5 bases, with 16 bases between the two germline ends. This CDR3 region has 14 residues. CDR3 DNA: TGTGCCAGCAGTAAGGACACCGGGGGAACTGAAGCTTTCTTT. This sequence encodes CASSKDTGGTEAFF. The full variable domain, rest sourced from reference TRBV9 and TRBJ1-1, is DSGVTQTPKHLITATGQRVTLRCSPRSGDLSVYWYQQSLDQGLQFLIQYYNGEERAKGNILERFSAQQFPDLHSELNLSSLELGDSALYFCASSKDTGGTEAFFGQGTRLTVV.

This clone has more than one count but fewer than ten. V gene TRBV5-6 combines with J gene TRBJ1-6, with D maybe TRBD1 (5 bases). CDR3 length equals 18 residues. CDR1 is SGHDT, CDR2 YYEEEE, per germline. V dropped 4 bases and J dropped 9 bases, with 26 bases sitting between them. CDR3 DNA sequence: TGTGCCAGCAGCCCGCTATCGGGCTACACGGGGGGTGGTTCACCCCTCCACTTT. The encoded protein is CASSPLSGYTGGGSPLHF.

The chain links TRBV7-9 to TRBJ1-4; a weak D match, TRBD1 (6 bases). This CDR3 is built from 15 residues. Trimming cost V 5 bases and J 8 bases, with 18 bases left between them. The germline CDR1 and CDR2 sequences are SEHNR and FQNEAQ (reference sequence). The CDR3 protein is CASSTPQGAREKLFF. For the CDR3, the DNA is TGTGCCAGCAGCACCCCACAGGGTGCGAGGGAAAAACTGTTTTTT.

The chain employs TRBV10-2 and TRBJ2-3, with TRBD2 identical over 7 bases. The trim removed 4 bases at V and 3 bases at J, leaving 7 bases unmatched. This CDR3 is 15 amino acids long. In germline, CDR1 is WSHSY, CDR2 SAAADI. The CDR3 DNA sequence: TGCGCCAGCAGTGTCGTGGGAGGGGAAACAGATACGCAGTATTTT. Its translation: CASSVVGGETDTQYF.

V usage is TRBV5-1 and J usage is TRBJ2-3, with TRBD2 identical over 9 bases. Germline lookup yields CDR1 SGHRS and CDR2 YFSETQ. This CDR3 is built from 14 residues. With V trimmed by 7 bases and J by 1 base, 4 bases remained unmatched. CDR3 nucleotide sequence: TGCGCCAGCCGTAGCGGGAGTGGCACAGATACGCAGTATTTT. It yields the protein CASRSGSGTDTQYF.

As for this clone: This CDR3 is missing its conserved last phenylalanine or tryptophan, likely due to a read error. The limits of the CDR3 on the DNA are not certain, so only TCRdb's listed CDR3 is given. The chain is built from TRBV2 and TRBJ2-7; the table's D call of TRBD1 was not tested on the DNA. Both ends counted, the CDR3 spans 12 residues. The germline gives CDR1 SNHLY, CDR2 FYNNEI. CDR3 sequence reads: CASSDGSQTPLY.

This clone was counted a few times. The chain carries TRBV24-1 and TRBJ2-7; a weak D match, TRBD2 (5 bases). Germline V CDR1 and CDR2: KGHDR, SFDVKD. The V end was cut by 0 bases, the J end by 6 bases, with 8 bases between. The CDR3 runs to 13 residues. CDR3 nucleotide sequence: TGTGCCACCAGTGATTTGCTCCGGGGCGAGCAGTACTTC. This encodes CATSDLLRGEQYF.